This is a list of T cell receptor beta chains from one sample in a study of T cells in localized non-small cell lung cancer. Data came from immunoSEQ multiplex PCR; TCRdb stores just in-frame clones and leaves some out. The sample shows around 1,400 clones, about 26% of them seen only once. Sample: lung tumor tissue, taken before any cancer treatment. The receptors originated from a man aged 40 to 70 with stage II squamous cell lung carcinoma. Each CDR3 is given with its conserved first and last residue. The order of the fields is J gene, clone size, V gene, D gene, CDR3 protein, CDR3 DNA. D genes are given only for firm matches. Expanded clones get a size class; other rows say once, few or many, or leave the size out.

>TRBJ2-6|few|TRBV9|TRBD1
CASSLQGQHSGANVLTF
TGTGCCAGCAGCCTCCAGGGACAGCACTCTGGGGCCAACGTCCTGACTTTC
>TRBJ1-1|few|TRBV6-8|NA
CASCSRMNTEAFF
TGTGCCAGCTGCTCTAGGATGAACACTGAAGCTTTCTTT
>TRBJ2-7|NA|TRBV6-8|TRBD2
CASSRLAGAHEQYF
TGTGCCAGCAGTAGACTAGCGGGAGCCCACGAGCAGTACTTC
>TRBJ1-5|NA|TRBV6-8|TRBD1
CASSRGQVGNQPQHF
TGTGCCAGCAGTCGGGGACAGGTGGGCAATCAGCCCCAGCATTTT
>TRBJ1-4|NA|TRBV29-1|NA
CSVEGVGTGGAVVFF
TGCAGCGTTGAAGGAGTAGGGACCGGGGGTGCGGTGGTGTTTTTT
>TRBJ1-1|few|TRBV10-2|NA
CASSGLDGGGVDTEAFF
TGCGCCAGCAGTGGACTGGATGGTGGAGGGGTCGACACTGAAGCTTTCTTT
>TRBJ1-1|NA|TRBV4-2|NA
CASSPYPPVGTEAFF
TGTGCCAGCAGCCCGTACCCCCCTGTGGGCACTGAAGCTTTCTTT
>TRBJ2-1|NA|TRBV6-8|NA
CASSSAGGSYNEQFF
TGTGCCAGCAGTTCCGCTGGGGGCTCCTACAATGAGCAGTTCTTC
>TRBJ1-2|NA|TRBV10-2|NA
CASRSPGRAEDGYTF
TGCGCCAGCCGTAGTCCCGGCAGGGCCGAAGATGGCTACACCTTC
>TRBJ1-1|NA|TRBV19|TRBD1
CASTDRGGRYTEAFF
TGTGCCAGTACAGACAGGGGGGGCAGGTACACTGAAGCTTTCTTT
>TRBJ2-3|NA|TRBV11-3|TRBD1
CASSLGGQGISDTQYF
TGTGCCAGCAGCTTAGGGGGACAGGGAATTTCAGATACGCAGTATTTT
>TRBJ1-1|few|TRBV18|TRBD1
CASSQGQGATEAFF
TGTGCCAGCTCACAGGGACAGGGGGCGACTGAAGCTTTCTTT
>TRBJ2-3|NA|TRBV11-3|TRBD2
CASSPRTSGRAGDTQYF
TGTGCCAGCAGCCCCCGGACTAGCGGGAGGGCGGGAGATACGCAGTATTTT
>TRBJ2-7|few|TRBV11-3|TRBD2
CASSLVVGPLAGREQYF
TGTGCCAGCAGCTTGGTTGTGGGGCCACTAGCGGGGCGGGAGCAGTACTTC
>TRBJ2-7|few|TRBV2|TRBD2
CASTDLAGGPYEQYF
TGTGCCAGCACCGACCTAGCGGGAGGGCCCTACGAGCAGTACTTC
>TRBJ2-2|few|TRBV6-8|TRBD1
CASSAGQGRTGELFF
TGTGCCAGCAGTGCAGGACAGGGGAGGACCGGGGAGCTGTTTTTT
>TRBJ2-7|few|TRBV11-3|TRBD2
CASSLVRGSGEQYF
TGTGCCAGCAGCTTAGTCCGCGGGAGTGGCGAGCAGTACTTC
>TRBJ1-1|few|TRBV19|NA
CASKWGRMNTEAFF
TGTGCCAGTAAGTGGGGGCGCATGAACACTGAAGCTTTCTTT
>TRBJ2-2|NA|TRBV18|NA
CASSPSLGLSGNTGELFF
TGTGCCAGCTCACCAAGCCTAGGGCTATCTGGGAACACCGGGGAGCTGTTTTTT
>TRBJ1-4|few|TRBV12-5|NA
CASEVNEKLFF
TGTGCCAGCGAGGTGAATGAAAAACTGTTTTTT
>TRBJ1-2|few|TRBV6-8|NA
CASSYGGLYGYTF
TGTGCCAGCAGTTATGGGGGCCTCTATGGCTACACCTTC
>TRBJ2-1|NA|TRBV11-3|NA
CASSSRLGYNEQFF
TGTGCCAGCAGCTCCCGCCTCGGTTACAATGAGCAGTTCTTC